What follows are 17 T cell receptor beta chains derived from one specimen sequenced in a study of T cells after posttransplantation cyclophosphamide. Cyclophosphamide on days +3 and +4 followed busulfan-fludarabine conditioning and a marrow graft. Clones were read by immunoSEQ multiplex PCR, and TCRdb kept only the in-frame ones, dropping some. The sample consists of approximately 12,000 clones, about 2.1% of them appearing once. The input for sequencing was PBMCs, taken after allogeneic stem cell transplant with posttransplant cyclophosphamide. Source of these receptors: a male patient younger than 45 who received an allogeneic stem cell transplant from a related donor, was CMV-positive, and had no GVHD. Some of these T cells may belong to the graft donor.

The chain links TRBV11-3 to TRBJ2-3; 10 bases align to TRBD1. The germline gives CDR1 SGHNT, CDR2 YENEEA. The ends lost 1 base at V and 0 bases at J; junction bases unmatched: 4. The CDR3 extends over 17 amino acids. CDR3 loop: CASSLGDRGHSTDTQYF. CDR3 bases: TGTGCCAGCAGCTTAGGAGACAGGGGGCATAGCACAGATACGCAGTATTTT.

There are a few counts of this clone. This rearrangement joins TRBV7-3 to TRBJ2-1, with 13 positions matching TRBD2. In germline, CDR1 is SGHTA, CDR2 FQGTGA. The length of the CDR3 is 18 residues. Unmatched junction bases numbered 12, after V lost 5 bases and J lost 5 bases. The CDR3, as DNA: TGTGCCAGCAGCCAATTTGGGACTAGCGGGGTGGGACACAATGAGCAGTTCTTC. Protein product: CASSQFGTSGVGHNEQFF.

The chain joins TRBV19 to TRBJ1-3, with a weak D call TRBD1 (6 bases). The length of the CDR3 is 15 residues. V shed 4 bases and J shed 1 base, with 11 bases lying between them. Germline-derived CDR1 and CDR2 are LNHDA and SQIVND (reference sequence). For the CDR3, the DNA is TGTGCCAGTAGTACGATACAGGGATCTGGAAACACCATATATTTT. It yields the protein CASSTIQGSGNTIYF.

The chain carries TRBV14 and TRBJ2-2; 10 bases are a match to TRBD2. Germline assignment: CDR1 SGHDN and CDR2 FVKESK. V shed 1 base, J shed 0 bases, and the junction held 2 bases outside the gene matches. The CDR3 is 17 amino acids. The CDR3 loop reads CASSQGGTSANTGELFF. The CDR3 DNA is TGTGCCAGCAGCCAAGGTGGGACTAGCGCGAACACCGGGGAGCTGTTTTTT.

This clone was recorded a few times. This is likely a read error, given that the CDR3 carries no conserved phenylalanine or tryptophan at its end. V is TRBV2 and J is TRBJ1-1; TRBD1 matches at 8 bases. There are 15 residues in the CDR3. Germline lookup yields CDR1 SNHLY and CDR2 FYNNEI. V was clipped by 6 bases and J by 0 bases; unmatched bases: 6. The CDR3 DNA follows: TGTGCCAGCAGGGCGCGACAGGGGTTGAACACTGAAGCTTTCCTT. Protein sequence: CASRARQGLNTEAFL.

This clone was detected a few times. V gene TRBV6-6 combines with J gene TRBJ2-1, with D tentatively TRBD2 (5 bases). The CDR3 spans 16 residues. V was shortened by 2 bases and J by 0 bases, with 11 bases between the two germline ends. Germline V gene lookup returns CDR1 MNHNY and CDR2 SVGAGI (reference sequence). CDR3 DNA sequence: TGTGCCAGCAGTTACGCTACTAGGACCTCCTACAATGAGCAGTTCTTC. Residues: CASSYATRTSYNEQFF.

The chain has TRBV18 and TRBJ2-1; 9 bases match TRBD2. The CDR3 is 16 amino acids. With V trimmed by 0 bases and J by 9 bases, 9 bases remained unmatched. The germline V gene encodes CDR1 KGHSH and CDR2 LQKENI. The CDR3 DNA reads as TGTGCCAGCTCACCACCATTGCGGGGGGGCGTCGGTGAGCAGTTCTTC. It codes for CASSPPLRGGVGEQFF.

The V call is TRBV11-3, the J call TRBJ2-5, with 8 bases aligning to TRBD2. The trim removed 5 bases at V and 2 bases at J, leaving 7 bases unmatched. From germline, CDR1 is SGHNT and CDR2 YENEEA. CDR3 length: 15 residues. The CDR3 reads CASSRGLATQETQYF. In nucleotides, the CDR3 is TGTGCCAGCAGCCGAGGACTAGCCACACAAGAGACCCAGTACTTC.

This clone was observed a handful of times. The gene calls are TRBV5-1 and TRBJ2-2; 7 nucleotides align to TRBD2. This CDR3 comprises 15 residues. CDR1 SGHRS and CDR2 YFSETQ come from the germline V gene. V lost 2 bases, J lost 3 bases, and 4 bases stayed unmatched. This chain's CDR3 is CASSFASGYTGELFF. In DNA form, the CDR3 reads TGCGCCAGCAGCTTCGCTAGCGGCTACACCGGGGAGCTGTTTTTT.

V and J are TRBV5-4 and TRBJ2-3, with D uncertain. Trimming stripped 0 bases from V and 0 bases from J, with 5 bases between. Germline V gene lookup returns CDR1 SGHNT and CDR2 YYREEE (reference sequence). The CDR3 has 14 residues. The CDR3 sequence is CASSLGGSTDTQYF. The DNA for the CDR3 is TGTGCCAGCAGCTTGGGCGGTAGCACAGATACGCAGTATTTT.

In this sample, this clone turned up a few times. This chain uses TRBV29-1 with TRBJ2-1; TRBD1 aligns across 10 bases. V dropped 5 bases and J dropped 0; count of bases not matched to a gene: 4. CDR1 SQVTM and CDR2 ANQGSEA come from the germline V gene. The CDR3 runs 15 residues. CDR3 in DNA: TGCAGCGTTCGGGACAGGGGTAGCTCCTACAATGAGCAGTTCTTC. It translates to CSVRDRGSSYNEQFF.

The chain carries TRBV7-9 and TRBJ1-2, with a possible D match to TRBD1 (5 bases). The V gene lost 4 bases and the J gene lost 8 bases, with 11 bases spanning the gap. CDR1 and CDR2 from the germline V gene are SEHNR and FQNEAQ (reference sequence). CDR3 size: 12 residues. The CDR3 sequence: CASSSNRGGYTF. In nucleotides, the CDR3 is TGTGCCAGCAGCTCCAATCGGGGGGGCTACACCTTC.

The rearrangement links TRBV19 to TRBJ2-5; TRBD1 is a possible D gene (5 bases). The CDR3 sequence is 13 residues long. Germline V gives CDR1 LNHDA, CDR2 SQIVND (reference sequence). V lost 4 bases and J 2 bases, leaving 8 bases between the germline ends. CDR3 sequence: CASSTTAQETQYF. The CDR3 DNA reads TGTGCCAGTAGTACGACAGCACAAGAGACCCAGTACTTC.

This chain joins TRBV4-1 and TRBJ2-7; D is undetermined. With 0 bases removed from V and 4 bases from J, the gap between germline ends came to 13 bases. Germline CDR1 is MGHRA and CDR2 is YSYEKL. This CDR3 region has 15 residues. CDR3 sequence (DNA): TGCGCCAGCAGCCAAGATTCTGGCAGGATGTACGAGCAGTACTTC. Protein: CASSQDSGRMYEQYF.

This clone has more than one count but fewer than ten. The J gene is TRBJ1-2, the V gene TRBV5-1, with D tentatively TRBD1 (5 bases). The CDR3 is 15 residues long. Germline V gene data show CDR1 as SGHRS and CDR2 as YFSETQ. The V and J ends lost 0 bases and 3 bases respectively, with 12 bases between them. CDR3: CASSLGQGSYYGYTF. DNA for the CDR3: TGCGCCAGCAGCTTGGGGCAGGGATCGTACTATGGCTACACCTTC. Full variable domain (missing parts from reference TRBV5-1 and TRBJ1-2): KAGVTQTPRYLIKTRGQQVTLSCSPISGHRSVSWYQQTPGQGLQFLFEYFSETQRNKGNFPGRFSGRQFSNSRSEMNVSTLELGDSALYLCASSLGQGSYYGYTFGSGTRLTVV.

The chain links TRBV5-8 to TRBJ2-3; TRBD2 matches 14 bases. V was pared by 5 bases and J by 0 bases, with 11 bases of the junction left unmatched. Germline CDR1 is SGHTS and CDR2 is YDEGEE. The CDR3 spans 19 residues. The CDR3 region has the DNA TGTGCCAGCAGTCGTGGACTAGCGGGAGGTCTCTGGAGCACAGATACGCAGTATTTT. The encoded protein is CASSRGLAGGLWSTDTQYF.

This clone was seen a handful of times. V and J are TRBV6-4 and TRBJ2-3, with TRBD1 matching 8 bases. Germline loops: CDR1 MRHNA, CDR2 SNTAGT. The junction had 8 bases not matched to a gene; V was cut back by 8 bases and J by 1 base. The CDR3 totals 15 residues. As DNA, the CDR3 is TGTGCCAGCTCTTACAGGGGGACTGGCACAGATACGCAGTATTTT. This gives the protein CASSYRGTGTDTQYF.